The present T cell receptor beta chain was sequenced within a study of shared clonotypes between healthy human individuals. On the study more broadly: The cohort had two women and a few men, ages 18 to 49. Findings of the study overall: The authors sampled blood alone, and tissue repertoires likely differ. The study found lower generation probabilities in non-shared clonotypes than in those shared by all four donors.

The assay was immunoSEQ multiplex PCR, and TCRdb's table has in-frame clones only and misses some. The repertoire includes about 580,000 clones, roughly 98% of them detected once, and approximately 0.3% sits in the top ten. Positively selected for CCR7, the CD45RO-negative cells used as naive CD8 cells excluded terminally differentiated effector memory CD45RA+ cells. In the case of this clone: The antigen remains undetermined.

Trimming removed 1 base from V and 0 bases from J, with 7 bases in between. The germline V gene has CDR1 GTSNPN and CDR2 SVGIG (reference sequence). The CDR3 extends over 13 amino acids. Sequenced: naive CD8+ T cells sorted from blood. This rearrangement joins TRBV30 to TRBJ2-7; tentative D call: TRBD2 (5 bases). This receptor was taken from a man aged 25-45 years in good health. The CDR3 bases are TGTGCCTGGAGTGCGGGATTCTCCTACGAGCAGTACTTC. It encodes CAWSAGFSYEQYF.